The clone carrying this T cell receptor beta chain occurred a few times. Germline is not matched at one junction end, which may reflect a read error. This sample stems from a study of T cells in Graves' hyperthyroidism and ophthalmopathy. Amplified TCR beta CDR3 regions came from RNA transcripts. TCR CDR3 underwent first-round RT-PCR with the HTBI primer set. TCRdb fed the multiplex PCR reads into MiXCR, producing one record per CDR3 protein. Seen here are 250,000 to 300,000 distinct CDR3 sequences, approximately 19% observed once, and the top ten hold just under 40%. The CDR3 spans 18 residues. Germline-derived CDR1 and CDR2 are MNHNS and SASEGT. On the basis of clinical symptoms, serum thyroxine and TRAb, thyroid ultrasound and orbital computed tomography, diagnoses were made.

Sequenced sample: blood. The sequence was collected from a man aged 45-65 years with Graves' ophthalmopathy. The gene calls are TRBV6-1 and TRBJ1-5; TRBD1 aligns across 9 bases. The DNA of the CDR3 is TGTGCCAGCGTCATCCGCGGAACCGGGACAGGGTATAATCAGCCCCTGCATTTT. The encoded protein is CASVIRGTGTGYNQPLHF.